Below are 3 T cell receptor beta chains sequenced from a single sample in a study of CD8 T cells in ankylosing spondylitis. TCRdb independently ran MiXCR on the 5' RACE reads; one entry per CDR3 protein. Among about 36,000 distinct CDR3 sequences listed, 11% were seen once. Sequencing was carried out using synovial fluid, either unsorted or a sorted T cell fraction (not recorded which). These receptors came from a male donor with ankylosing spondylitis.

The chain carries TRBV6-4 and TRBJ2-3; 10 bases fit TRBD2. The junction had 2 bases not matched to a gene; V was cut back by 4 bases and J by 1 base. The CDR3 length is 15 residues. Germline CDR1 is MRHNA and CDR2 is SNTAGT. The CDR3 sequence is CASSAGTSGTDTQYF. The CDR3 DNA reads as TGTGCCAGCAGTGCCGGGACTAGCGGCACAGATACGCAGTATTTT.

This clonotype was picked up many times. V is TRBV29-1 and J is TRBJ2-1; D not certain. CDR3 size: 13 residues. CDR1 is SQVTM, CDR2 ANQGSEA, per germline. The ends were cut back, 5 bases at V and 3 bases at J, with 11 bases in the middle. CDR3 DNA sequence: TGCAGCGTTACGTACCTCCTCTACAATGAGCAGTTCTTC. Its protein product is CSVTYLLYNEQFF.

This clonotype was picked up a small number of times. The CDR3 is CASSPPGTGLHEQYF. In nucleotides, the CDR3 is TGTGCCAGCAGTCCTCCCGGGACAGGGTTACACGAGCAGTACTTC. The J gene is TRBJ2-7, the V gene TRBV2; 9 bases line up with TRBD1. V lost 5 bases and J lost 5; bases outside the gene matches: 10. The germline V gene encodes CDR1 SNHLY and CDR2 FYNNEI. The CDR3 runs to 15 residues.